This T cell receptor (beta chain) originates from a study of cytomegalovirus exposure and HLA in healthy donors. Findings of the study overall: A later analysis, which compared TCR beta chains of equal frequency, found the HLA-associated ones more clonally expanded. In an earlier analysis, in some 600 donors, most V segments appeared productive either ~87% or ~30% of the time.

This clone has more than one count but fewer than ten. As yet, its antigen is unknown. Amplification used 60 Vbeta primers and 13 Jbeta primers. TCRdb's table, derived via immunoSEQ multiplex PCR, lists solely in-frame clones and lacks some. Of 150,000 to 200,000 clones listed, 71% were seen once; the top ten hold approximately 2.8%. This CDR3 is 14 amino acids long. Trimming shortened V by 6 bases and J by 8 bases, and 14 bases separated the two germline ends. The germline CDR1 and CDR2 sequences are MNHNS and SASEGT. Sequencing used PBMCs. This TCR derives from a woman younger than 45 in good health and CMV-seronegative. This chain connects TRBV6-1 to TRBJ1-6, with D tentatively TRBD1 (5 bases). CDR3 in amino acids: CASSPRDEDSPLHF. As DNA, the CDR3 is TGTGCCAGCAGCCCCAGGGATGAAGATTCACCCCTCCACTTT.